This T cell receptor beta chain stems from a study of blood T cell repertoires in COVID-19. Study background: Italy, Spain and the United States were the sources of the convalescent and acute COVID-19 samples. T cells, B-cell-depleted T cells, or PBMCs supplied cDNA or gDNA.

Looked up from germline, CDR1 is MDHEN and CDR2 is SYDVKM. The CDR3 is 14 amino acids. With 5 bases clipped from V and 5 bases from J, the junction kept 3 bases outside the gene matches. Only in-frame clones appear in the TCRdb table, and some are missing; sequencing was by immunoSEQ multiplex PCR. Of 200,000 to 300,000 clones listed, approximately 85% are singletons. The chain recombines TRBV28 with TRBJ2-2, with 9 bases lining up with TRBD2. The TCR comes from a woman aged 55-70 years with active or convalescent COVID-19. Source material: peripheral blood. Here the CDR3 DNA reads TGTGCCAGCAGTGCGGGGGGGGAGACCGGGGAGCTGTTTTTT. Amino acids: CASSAGGETGELFF.